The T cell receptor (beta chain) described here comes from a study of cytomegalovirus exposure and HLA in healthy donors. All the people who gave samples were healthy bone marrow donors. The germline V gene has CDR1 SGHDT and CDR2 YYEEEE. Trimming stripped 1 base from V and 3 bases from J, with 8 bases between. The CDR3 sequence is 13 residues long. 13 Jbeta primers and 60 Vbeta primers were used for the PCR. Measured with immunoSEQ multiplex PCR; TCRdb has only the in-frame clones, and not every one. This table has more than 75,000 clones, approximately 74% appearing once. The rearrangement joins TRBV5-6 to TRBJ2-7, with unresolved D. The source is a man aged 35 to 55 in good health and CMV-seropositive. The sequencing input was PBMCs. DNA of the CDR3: TGTGCCAGCAGCTTGTATTCAGGCTACGAGCAGTACTTC. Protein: CASSLYSGYEQYF.